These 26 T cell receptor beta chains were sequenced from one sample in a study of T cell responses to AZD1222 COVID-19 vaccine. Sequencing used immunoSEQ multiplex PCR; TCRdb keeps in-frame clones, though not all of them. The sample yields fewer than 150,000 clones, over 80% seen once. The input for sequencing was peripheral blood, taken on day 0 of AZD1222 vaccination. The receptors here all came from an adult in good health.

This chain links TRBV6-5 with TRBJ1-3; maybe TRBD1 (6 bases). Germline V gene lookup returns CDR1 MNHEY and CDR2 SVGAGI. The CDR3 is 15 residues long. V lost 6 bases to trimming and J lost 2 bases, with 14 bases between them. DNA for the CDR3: TGTGCCAGCAGACTAACACAGGGACCTGGAAACACCATATATTTT. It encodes CASRLTQGPGNTIYF.

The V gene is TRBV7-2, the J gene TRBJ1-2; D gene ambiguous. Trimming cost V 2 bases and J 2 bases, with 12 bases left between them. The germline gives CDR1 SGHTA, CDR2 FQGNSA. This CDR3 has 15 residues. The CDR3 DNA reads TGTGCCAGCAGCTTATTGCTTCGTCCCAACTATGGCTACACCTTC. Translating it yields CASSLLLRPNYGYTF.

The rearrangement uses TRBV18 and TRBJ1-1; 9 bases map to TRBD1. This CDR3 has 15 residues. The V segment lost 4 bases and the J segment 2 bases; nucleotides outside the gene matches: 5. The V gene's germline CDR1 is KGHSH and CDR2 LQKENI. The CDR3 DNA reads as TGTGCCAGCTCACTGATGGGACAGGGAAACACTGAAGCTTTCTTT. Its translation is CASSLMGQGNTEAFF.

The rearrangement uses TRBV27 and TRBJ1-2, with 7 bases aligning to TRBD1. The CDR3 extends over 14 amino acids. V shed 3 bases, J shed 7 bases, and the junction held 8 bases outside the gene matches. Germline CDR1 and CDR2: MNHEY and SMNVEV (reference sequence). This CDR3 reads CASSFREGARGYTF. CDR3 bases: TGTGCCAGCAGTTTCCGAGAGGGGGCGCGTGGCTACACCTTC.

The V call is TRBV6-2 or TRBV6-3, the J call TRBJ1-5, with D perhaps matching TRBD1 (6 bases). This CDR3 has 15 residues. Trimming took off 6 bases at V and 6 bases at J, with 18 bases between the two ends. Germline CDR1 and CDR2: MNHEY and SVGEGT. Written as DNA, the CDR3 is TGTGCCAGCAGCGAGGGGGGAGCGGGGGGTCAGCCCCAGCATTTT. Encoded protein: CASSEGGAGGQPQHF.

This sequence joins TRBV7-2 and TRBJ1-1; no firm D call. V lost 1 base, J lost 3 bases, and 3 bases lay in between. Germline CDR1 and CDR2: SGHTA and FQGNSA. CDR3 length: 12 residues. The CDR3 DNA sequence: TGTGCCAGCAGCTTAGGTTACACTGAAGCTTTCTTT. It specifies CASSLGYTEAFF.

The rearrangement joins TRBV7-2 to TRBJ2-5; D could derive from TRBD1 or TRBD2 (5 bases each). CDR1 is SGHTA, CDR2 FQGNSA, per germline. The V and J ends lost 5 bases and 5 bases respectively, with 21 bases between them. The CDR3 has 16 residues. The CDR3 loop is CASSGDGGSPRETQYF. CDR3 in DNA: TGTGCCAGCAGCGGGGATGGGGGTTCCCCGAGGGAGACCCAGTACTTC.

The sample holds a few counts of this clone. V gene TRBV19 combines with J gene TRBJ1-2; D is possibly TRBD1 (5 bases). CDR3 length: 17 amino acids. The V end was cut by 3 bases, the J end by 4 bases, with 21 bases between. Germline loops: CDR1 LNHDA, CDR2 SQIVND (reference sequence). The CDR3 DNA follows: TGTGCCAGTAGTATCGGCGGCGGAGGGGCCAACCTCTATGGCTACACCTTC. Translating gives CASSIGGGGANLYGYTF.

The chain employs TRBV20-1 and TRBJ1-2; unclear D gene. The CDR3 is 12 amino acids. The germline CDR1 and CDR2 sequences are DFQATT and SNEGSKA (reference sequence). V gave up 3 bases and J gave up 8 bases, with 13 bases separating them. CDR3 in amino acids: CSASWSLGGYTF. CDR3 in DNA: TGCAGTGCTAGTTGGTCCTTAGGGGGCTACACCTTC.

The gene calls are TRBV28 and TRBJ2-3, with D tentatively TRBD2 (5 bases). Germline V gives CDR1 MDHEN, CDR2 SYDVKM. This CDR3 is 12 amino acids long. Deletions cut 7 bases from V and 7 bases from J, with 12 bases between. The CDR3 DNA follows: TGTGCCAGCACCTCGGCGGGTTATACGCAGTATTTT. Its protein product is CASTSAGYTQYF.

As DNA, the CDR3 is TGTGCCATCAGTGACCTCACAGGGGAAGAGACCCAGTACTTC. It specifies CAISDLTGEETQYF. The genes are TRBV10-3 and TRBJ2-5, with 7 bases fitting TRBD1. After removal of 3 bases from V and 3 bases from J, the junction contained 4 bases not matched to a gene. The CDR3 is made up of 14 amino acids. From germline, CDR1 is ENHRY and CDR2 SYGVKD.

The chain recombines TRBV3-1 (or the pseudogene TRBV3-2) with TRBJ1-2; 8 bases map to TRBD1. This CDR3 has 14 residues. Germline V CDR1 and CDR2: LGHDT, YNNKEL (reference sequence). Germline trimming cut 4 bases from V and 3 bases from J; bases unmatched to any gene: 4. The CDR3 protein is CASSPTGEDYGYTF. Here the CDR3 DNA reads TGTGCCAGCAGCCCGACAGGGGAGGACTATGGCTACACCTTC.

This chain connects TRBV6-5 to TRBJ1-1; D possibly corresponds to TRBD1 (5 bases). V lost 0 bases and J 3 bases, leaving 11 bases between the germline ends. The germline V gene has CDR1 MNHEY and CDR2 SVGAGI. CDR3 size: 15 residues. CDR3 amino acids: CASSYSPGVYTEAFF. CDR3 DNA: TGTGCCAGCAGTTACTCTCCGGGGGTGTACACTGAAGCTTTCTTT.

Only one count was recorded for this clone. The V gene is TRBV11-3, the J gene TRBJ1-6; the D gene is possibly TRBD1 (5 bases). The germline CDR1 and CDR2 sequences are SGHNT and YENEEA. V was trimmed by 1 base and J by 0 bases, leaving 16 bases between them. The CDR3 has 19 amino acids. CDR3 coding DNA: TGTGCCAGCAGCTTAGGGACACTCCGACATAGCTCCTATAATTCACCCCTCCACTTT. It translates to CASSLGTLRHSSYNSPLHF.

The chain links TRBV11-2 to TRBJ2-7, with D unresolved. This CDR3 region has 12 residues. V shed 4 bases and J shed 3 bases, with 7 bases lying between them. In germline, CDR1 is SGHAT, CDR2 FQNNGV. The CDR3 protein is CASSSLRYEQYF. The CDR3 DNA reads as TGTGCCAGCAGCTCCTTGCGCTACGAGCAGTACTTC.

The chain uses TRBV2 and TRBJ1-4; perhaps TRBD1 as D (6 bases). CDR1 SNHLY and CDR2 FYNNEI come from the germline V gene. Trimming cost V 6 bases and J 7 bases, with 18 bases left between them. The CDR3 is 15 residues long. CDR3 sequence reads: CASRNRVLVREKLFF. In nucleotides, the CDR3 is TGTGCCAGCAGGAACAGGGTTCTCGTCCGTGAAAAACTGTTTTTT.

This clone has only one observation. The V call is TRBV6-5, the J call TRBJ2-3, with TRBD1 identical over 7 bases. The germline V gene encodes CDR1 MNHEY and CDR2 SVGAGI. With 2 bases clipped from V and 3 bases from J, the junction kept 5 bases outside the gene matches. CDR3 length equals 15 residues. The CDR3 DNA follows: TGTGCCAGCAGTTACCAAACAGGGGAGACAGATACGCAGTATTTT. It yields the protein CASSYQTGETDTQYF.

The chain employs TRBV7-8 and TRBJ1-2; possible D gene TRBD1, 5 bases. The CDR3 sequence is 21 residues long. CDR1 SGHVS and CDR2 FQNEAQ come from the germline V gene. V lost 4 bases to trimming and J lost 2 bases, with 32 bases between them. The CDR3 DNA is TGTGCCAGCAGCTCCGTCGGGACCAGGATTAGGAAGGGTTCGTTCAACTATGGCTACACCTTC. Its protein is CASSSVGTRIRKGSFNYGYTF.

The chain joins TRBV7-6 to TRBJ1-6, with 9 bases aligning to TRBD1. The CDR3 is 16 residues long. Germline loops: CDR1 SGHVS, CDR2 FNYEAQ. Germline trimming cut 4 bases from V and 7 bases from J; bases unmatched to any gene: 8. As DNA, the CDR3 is TGTGCCAGCAGCTCCTCTTACAGGGGGCAGAATTCACCCCTCCACTTT. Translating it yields CASSSSYRGQNSPLHF.

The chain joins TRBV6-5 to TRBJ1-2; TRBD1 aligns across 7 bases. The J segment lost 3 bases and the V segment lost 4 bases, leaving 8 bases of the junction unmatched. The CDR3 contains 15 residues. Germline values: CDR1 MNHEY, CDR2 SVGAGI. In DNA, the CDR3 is TGTGCCAGCAGTTTCCTGACAGGGCGGGACTATGGCTACACCTTC. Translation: CASSFLTGRDYGYTF.

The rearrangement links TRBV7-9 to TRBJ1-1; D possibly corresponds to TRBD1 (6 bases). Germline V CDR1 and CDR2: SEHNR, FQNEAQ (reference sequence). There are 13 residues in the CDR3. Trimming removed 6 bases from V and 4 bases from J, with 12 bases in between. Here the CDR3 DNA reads TGTGCCAGCAGTAAAGCAGGGGTCACTGAAGCTTTCTTT. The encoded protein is CASSKAGVTEAFF.

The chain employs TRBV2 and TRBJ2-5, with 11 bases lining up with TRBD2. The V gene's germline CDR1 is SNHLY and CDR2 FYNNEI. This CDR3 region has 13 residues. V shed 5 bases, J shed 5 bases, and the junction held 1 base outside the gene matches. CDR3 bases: TGTGCCAGCAGTTTAGCGGGGGGGGAGACCCAGTACTTC. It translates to CASSLAGGETQYF.

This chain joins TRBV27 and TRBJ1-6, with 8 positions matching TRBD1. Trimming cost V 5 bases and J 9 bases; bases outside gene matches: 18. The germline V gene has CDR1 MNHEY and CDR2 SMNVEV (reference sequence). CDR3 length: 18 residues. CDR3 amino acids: CASSRDRGDVLRISPLHF. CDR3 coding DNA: TGTGCCAGCAGTCGCGACAGGGGTGATGTACTTCGAATTTCACCCCTCCACTTT.

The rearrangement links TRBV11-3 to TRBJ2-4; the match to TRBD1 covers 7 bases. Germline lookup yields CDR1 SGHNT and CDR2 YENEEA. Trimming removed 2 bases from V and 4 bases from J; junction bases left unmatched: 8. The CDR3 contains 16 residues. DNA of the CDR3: TGTGCCAGCAGCTTATCGACAGGGATTGGGAAAAACATTCAGTACTTC. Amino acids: CASSLSTGIGKNIQYF.

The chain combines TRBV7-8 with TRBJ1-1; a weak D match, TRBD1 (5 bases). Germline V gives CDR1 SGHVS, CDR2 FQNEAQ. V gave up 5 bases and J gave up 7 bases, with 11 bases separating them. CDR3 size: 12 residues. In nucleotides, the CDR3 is TGTGCCAGCAGCCCAGGGTCTAATGAAGCTTTCTTT. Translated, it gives CASSPGSNEAFF.

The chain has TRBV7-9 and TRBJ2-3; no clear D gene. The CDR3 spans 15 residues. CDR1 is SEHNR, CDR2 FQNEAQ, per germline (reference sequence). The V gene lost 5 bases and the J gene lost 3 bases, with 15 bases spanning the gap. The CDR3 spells CASSLVGYGTDTQYF. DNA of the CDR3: TGTGCCAGCAGCCTCGTAGGTTATGGGACAGATACGCAGTATTTT.